What follows is one TCR beta chain and its context. No antigen is known for it. Reverse transcription of extracted RNA yielded cDNA, which provided the sequencing template. Profiling relied on immunoSEQ multiplex PCR, and the TCRdb table lists in-frame clones only, not all of them. The profile shows some 240,000 clones, less than 75% of them singletons. The data were taken from a study of CD8+ T cells in alopecia areata. Whole-study findings and limits: In scalp, tofacitinib significantly decreased clonality and expanded CD8+ clones among the top 100. An increase in clonality over normal scalp was evident in lesional scalp, especially alopecia totalis/universalis.

From germline, CDR1 is SGHRS and CDR2 YFSETQ. This CDR3 region has 14 residues. J was trimmed by 6 bases and V by 0 bases; bases with no gene match: 4. Treatment defined: oral pan-JAK inhibitor, 5-10 mg twice daily. Sorting separated CD4+ and CD8+ T cells out of PBMCs. The clonotype originates from a human donor with alopecia areata. The rearrangement joins TRBV5-1 to TRBJ2-7; 9 bases match TRBD2. Sequenced material: CD4+ T cells sorted from blood, taken at week 4, from a patient treated with tofacitinib. The DNA for the CDR3 is TGCGCCAGCAGCTTGGAGCGGGGGGATGGCGAGCAGTACTTC. This sequence encodes CASSLERGDGEQYF.